The rows below give T cell receptor beta chains drawn from one sample of a study of T-cell memory formation after mild COVID-19. TCRdb re-called the 5' RACE reads with MiXCR, one entry per CDR3 protein. The sample carries 300,000 to 400,000 distinct CDR3 sequences, approximately 29% recorded once. Sequenced sample: PBMCs or a T cell subset sorted from them (not recorded which). Receptors originate from an adult woman who had mild COVID-19 (a few samples of this study predate the infection). Cell type and time point are not known. The CDR3 runs from the conserved cysteine through the conserved F or W. The order of the fields is V gene, CDR3 length, clone size, J gene, D gene, CDR3 DNA, CDR3 protein. D genes are given only for firm matches. Size tells how often a clone was seen (once, few, many) or the class of an expanded clone, and some rows leave it out.

V gene: TRBV7-9; CDR3 length: 13; clone size: few; J gene: TRBJ2-7; D gene: NA; CDR3 DNA: TGTGCCAGCAGTTGGGGGCTGAACTACGAGCAGTACTTC; CDR3 protein: CASSWGLNYEQYF
V gene: TRBV7-9; CDR3 length: 16; clone size: NA; J gene: TRBJ2-7; D gene: TRBD2; CDR3 DNA: TGTGCCAGCAGCTCTACCCTAGCGGGAGGGGACTACGAGCAGTACTTC; CDR3 protein: CASSSTLAGGDYEQYF
V gene: TRBV4-2; CDR3 length: 15; clone size: few; J gene: TRBJ2-2; D gene: NA; CDR3 DNA: TGTGCCAGCAGCCAAGATCTAGAGGGGGCCGGGGAGCTGTTTTTT; CDR3 protein: CASSQDLEGAGELFF
V gene: TRBV12-3/TRBV12-4; CDR3 length: 13; clone size: NA; J gene: TRBJ2-4; D gene: NA; CDR3 DNA: TGTGCCAGCAGACTGGGACATCAAAACATTCAGTACTTC; CDR3 protein: CASRLGHQNIQYF
V gene: TRBV18; CDR3 length: 12; clone size: NA; J gene: TRBJ2-1; D gene: NA; CDR3 DNA: TGTGCCAGCTCACCACCGTCGCAGGGCTCGTTCTTC; CDR3 protein: CASSPPSQGSFF
V gene: TRBV7-3; CDR3 length: 13; clone size: NA; J gene: TRBJ2-5; D gene: NA; CDR3 DNA: TGTGCCAGCAGCTTATTTAACGGAGAGACCCAGTACTTC; CDR3 protein: CASSLFNGETQYF
V gene: TRBV18; CDR3 length: 16; clone size: NA; J gene: TRBJ2-1; D gene: NA; CDR3 DNA: TGTGCCAGCTCCCCCCTCAAAAGACAGACATACAATGAGCAGTTCTTC; CDR3 protein: CASSPLKRQTYNEQFF
V gene: TRBV14; CDR3 length: 14; clone size: NA; J gene: TRBJ2-1; D gene: NA; CDR3 DNA: TGTGCCAGCAGACAGGGCGGGAGTGTTCATGAGCAGTTCTTC; CDR3 protein: CASRQGGSVHEQFF
V gene: TRBV12-3/TRBV12-4; CDR3 length: 13; clone size: few; J gene: TRBJ2-3; D gene: NA; CDR3 DNA: TGTGCCAGCAGTTTCCAGATCCCAGATACGCAGTATTTT; CDR3 protein: CASSFQIPDTQYF
V gene: TRBV20-1; CDR3 length: 14; clone size: once; J gene: TRBJ2-2; D gene: NA; CDR3 DNA: TGCAGTGCTAGAGTTTCAGAAGTTACCGGGGAGCTGTTTTTT; CDR3 protein: CSARVSEVTGELFF
V gene: TRBV5-6; CDR3 length: 15; clone size: many; J gene: TRBJ2-3; D gene: NA; CDR3 DNA: TGTGCCAGCAGCTTGGACGGGTTTAGCACAGATACGCAGTATTTT; CDR3 protein: CASSLDGFSTDTQYF
V gene: TRBV5-1; CDR3 length: 16; clone size: few; J gene: TRBJ2-1; D gene: NA; CDR3 DNA: TGCGCCAGCAGCTTGGTTGGGTTAAGCTCCTACAATGAGCAGTTCTTC; CDR3 protein: CASSLVGLSSYNEQFF
V gene: TRBV5-1; CDR3 length: 16; clone size: NA; J gene: TRBJ2-3; D gene: TRBD1; CDR3 DNA: TGCGCCAGCAGCGCCGACCGGGACAGGGGCACAGATACGCAGTATTTT; CDR3 protein: CASSADRDRGTDTQYF
V gene: TRBV29-1; CDR3 length: 14; clone size: NA; J gene: TRBJ2-7; D gene: TRBD1; CDR3 DNA: TGCAGCGTTGAAACAGGGGATAGCTCCTACGAGCAGTACTTC; CDR3 protein: CSVETGDSSYEQYF
V gene: TRBV7-9; CDR3 length: 16; clone size: NA; J gene: TRBJ1-1; D gene: TRBD1; CDR3 DNA: TGTGCCAGCAGCCCAAGAACAGGGGGCGCATGGACTGAAGCTTTCTTT; CDR3 protein: CASSPRTGGAWTEAFF
V gene: TRBV29-1; CDR3 length: 13; clone size: many; J gene: TRBJ1-1; D gene: NA; CDR3 DNA: TGCAGCGTTGAGCGGGGGGTAGGTACTGAAGCTTTCTTT; CDR3 protein: CSVERGVGTEAFF
V gene: TRBV12-3/TRBV12-4; CDR3 length: 13; clone size: few; J gene: TRBJ1-2; D gene: TRBD1; CDR3 DNA: TGTGCCAGCGGCCGGGACAGGGGATCTGGCTACACCTTC; CDR3 protein: CASGRDRGSGYTF
V gene: TRBV25-1; CDR3 length: 18; clone size: once; J gene: TRBJ1-6; D gene: TRBD1; CDR3 DNA: TGTGCCAGCAGTCAACCCCGGACAGGGAGGGTTCAGAAATCACCCCTCCACTTT; CDR3 protein: CASSQPRTGRVQKSPLHF
V gene: TRBV12-3/TRBV12-4; CDR3 length: 15; clone size: NA; J gene: TRBJ2-2; D gene: NA; CDR3 DNA: TGTGCCAGCAGTCCTCGGGGGGCTAGCAACGGGGAGCTGTTTTTT; CDR3 protein: CASSPRGASNGELFF
V gene: TRBV6-5; CDR3 length: 14; clone size: few; J gene: TRBJ2-7; D gene: NA; CDR3 DNA: TGTGCCAGCAGTTACGGCAGGGAATCTAGCGAGCAGTACTTC; CDR3 protein: CASSYGRESSEQYF
V gene: TRBV7-9; CDR3 length: 16; clone size: NA; J gene: TRBJ2-1; D gene: TRBD2; CDR3 DNA: TGTGCCAGCAGCTCCCAGGCACTAGCGGGGAACTATGAGCAGTTCTTC; CDR3 protein: CASSSQALAGNYEQFF
V gene: TRBV19; CDR3 length: 15; clone size: NA; J gene: TRBJ1-2; D gene: NA; CDR3 DNA: TGTGCCAGTAGTCCTAGAGGGACCGACCCAAGGGGCTACACCTTC; CDR3 protein: CASSPRGTDPRGYTF
V gene: TRBV20-1; CDR3 length: 15; clone size: few; J gene: TRBJ2-3; D gene: TRBD2; CDR3 DNA: TGCAGTGCTGGAAGACTAGCGGGAGGCACAGATACGCAGTATTTT; CDR3 protein: CSAGRLAGGTDTQYF
V gene: TRBV6-5; CDR3 length: 13; clone size: few; J gene: TRBJ2-7; D gene: TRBD2; CDR3 DNA: TGTGCCAGACCGGGACTAGCGGGAGACGAGCAGTACTTC; CDR3 protein: CARPGLAGDEQYF
V gene: TRBV5-1; CDR3 length: 16; clone size: NA; J gene: TRBJ2-1; D gene: NA; CDR3 DNA: TGCGCCAGCAGCTTGTTTACGGTGACAGCTCCGAATGAGCAGTTCTTC; CDR3 protein: CASSLFTVTAPNEQFF
V gene: TRBV5-1; CDR3 length: 13; clone size: NA; J gene: TRBJ2-2; D gene: NA; CDR3 DNA: TGCGCCAGCAGCACCGGGGTGACCGGGGAGCTGTTTTTT; CDR3 protein: CASSTGVTGELFF
V gene: TRBV2; CDR3 length: 14; clone size: NA; J gene: TRBJ2-7; D gene: NA; CDR3 DNA: TGTGCCAGCCTTGGGAGGTCGAAAGCCTACGAGCAGTACTTC; CDR3 protein: CASLGRSKAYEQYF
V gene: TRBV5-1; CDR3 length: 11; clone size: NA; J gene: TRBJ2-7; D gene: NA; CDR3 DNA: TGCGCCAGCAGAGGGGGTCACGAGCAGTACTTC; CDR3 protein: CASRGGHEQYF